This TCR beta chain was recorded in a study of shared clonotypes between healthy human individuals. Study information: The plates for each donor numbered three CD4 naive, three CD4 memory, two CD8 naive and one CD8 memory.

There were no recent acute infections or vaccinations among the donors, who were healthy HIV-negative adults. V shed 3 bases and J shed 9 bases, with 6 bases lying between them. This CDR3 is built from 10 residues. From germline, CDR1 is DFQATT and CDR2 SNEGSKA (reference sequence). Study observations and caveats: Since donors were few, the genetic and exposure-history diversity represented was limited.

For sorted subsets, 150 to 200 ng DNA per replicate equaled about 27,000 T cell genomes. Only in-frame clones appear in the TCRdb table, and some are missing; sequencing was by immunoSEQ multiplex PCR. The sample lists 2 million to 2.5 million clones; 80% to 95% were seen once. About this clone itself: No antigen is known for it.

The rearrangement uses TRBV20-1 and TRBJ2-1; D gene unclear. The sequencing input was naive CD4+ T cells from PBMCs. The subset denotes: CD45RA+ positively selected. This sequence originates from a man between 18 and 29 years old in good health. Some clones in this sample may be carry-over from other donors' samples. CDR3 protein: CSASKVEQFF. CDR3 DNA sequence: TGCAGTGCTAGCAAGGTTGAGCAGTTCTTC.